Detailed here is one TCR beta chain. The sample comes from a study of blood T cell repertoires in COVID-19. V was pared by 5 bases and J by 5 bases, with 16 bases between. The CDR3 length is 14 residues. In germline, CDR1 is SGHKS, CDR2 YYEKEE (reference sequence). Profiled with immunoSEQ multiplex PCR; TCRdb holds only in-frame clones, not every one. The table has about 95,000 clones, around 87% seen once. The rearrangement links TRBV5-5 to TRBJ2-5; tentatively, D is TRBD1 (6 bases). The material sequenced was peripheral blood. The TCR originated in a human donor in a cohort sampled during active COVID-19. DNA of the CDR3: TGTGCCAGCAGTCTTACAGGGACGAGGGAGACCCAGTACTTC. Amino acids: CASSLTGTRETQYF.